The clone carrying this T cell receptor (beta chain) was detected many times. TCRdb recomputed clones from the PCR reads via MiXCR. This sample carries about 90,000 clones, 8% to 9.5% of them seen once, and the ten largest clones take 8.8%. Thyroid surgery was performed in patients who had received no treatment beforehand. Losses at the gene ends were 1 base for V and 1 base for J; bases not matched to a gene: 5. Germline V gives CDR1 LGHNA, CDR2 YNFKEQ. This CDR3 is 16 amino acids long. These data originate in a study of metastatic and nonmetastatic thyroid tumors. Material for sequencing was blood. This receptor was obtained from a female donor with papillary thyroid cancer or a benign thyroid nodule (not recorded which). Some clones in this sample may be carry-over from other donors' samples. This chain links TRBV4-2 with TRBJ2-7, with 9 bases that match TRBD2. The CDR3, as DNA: TGTGCCAGCAGCCAAGCGGCTAGCGGGGCTTCCTACGAGCAGTACTTC. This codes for CASSQAASGASYEQYF.